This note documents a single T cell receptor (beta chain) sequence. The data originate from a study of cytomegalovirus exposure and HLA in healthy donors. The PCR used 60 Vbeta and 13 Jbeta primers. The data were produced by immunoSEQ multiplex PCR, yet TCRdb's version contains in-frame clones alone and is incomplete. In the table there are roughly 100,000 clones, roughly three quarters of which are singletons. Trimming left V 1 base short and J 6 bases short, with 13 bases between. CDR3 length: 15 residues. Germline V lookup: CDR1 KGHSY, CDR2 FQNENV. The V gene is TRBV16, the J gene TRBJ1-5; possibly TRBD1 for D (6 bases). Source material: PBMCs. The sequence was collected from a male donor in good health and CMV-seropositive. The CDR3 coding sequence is TGTGCCAGCAGCCAATTTCAGGGGATGGGTCAGCCCCAGCATTTT. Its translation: CASSQFQGMGQPQHF.